Each of the 23 T cell receptor beta chains below was sequenced from the same sample in a study of T cells in Graves' hyperthyroidism and ophthalmopathy. What was amplified from RNA transcripts were TCR beta CDR3 regions. Researchers ran a first-round RT-PCR on the TCR CDR3 using the HTBI primer set. A single record per CDR3 protein comes from TCRdb applying MiXCR to the multiplex PCR reads. The sample contains approximately 600,000 distinct CDR3 sequences, approximately 14% of which appear only once. Material for sequencing was blood. The receptors were gathered from a woman aged 18-29 years with Graves' ophthalmopathy.

This chain connects TRBV7-2 to TRBJ1-6; 7 bases align to TRBD1. Looked up from germline, CDR1 is SGHTA and CDR2 is FQGNSA. The V gene end was trimmed by 3 bases and the J gene end by 6 bases; junction bases not matched to a gene: 8. This CDR3 comprises 16 residues. The CDR3 loop reads CASSFSTGSSNSPLHF. The CDR3 DNA reads TGTGCCAGCAGCTTTTCGACAGGGAGTAGTAATTCACCCCTCCACTTT.

This clonotype has a count of ten or more. The chain has TRBV27 and TRBJ1-5; 7 nucleotides align to TRBD1. The CDR3 has 15 residues. V dropped 5 bases and J dropped 0; count of bases not matched to a gene: 4. Germline assignment: CDR1 MNHEY and CDR2 SMNVEV (reference sequence). CDR3 coding DNA: TGTGCCAGCAGTATAACAGGGGCTAGCAATCAGCCCCAGCATTTT. This sequence encodes CASSITGASNQPQHF.

This chain joins TRBV12-3 or TRBV12-4 and TRBJ2-3, with a tentative D call TRBD2 (6 bases). Trimming cost V 5 bases and J 5 bases, with 11 bases left between them. This CDR3 has 13 amino acids. CDR3: CASSRLGLDTQYF. The CDR3 DNA follows: TGTGCCAGCAGTCGACTAGGGCTAGATACGCAGTATTTT.

In this sample, this clonotype turned up many times. J is TRBJ2-1 and V is TRBV28; 7 nucleotides line up with TRBD1. The CDR3 runs 13 residues. J lost 5 bases, V lost 6 bases, and 4 bases had no gene match. Germline-derived CDR1 and CDR2 are MDHEN and SYDVKM. The CDR3 loop reads CASRVQGHNEQFF. The CDR3, as DNA: TGTGCCAGCAGGGTACAGGGGCACAATGAGCAGTTCTTC.

This chain links TRBV6-1 with TRBJ2-1; 8 nucleotides match TRBD2. The CDR3 consists of 13 residues. CDR1 and CDR2 (germline): MNHNS, SASEGT. Trimming took 8 bases from V and 5 from J; bases not matched to a gene: 5. Here the CDR3 reads CASRGGDDNEQFF. The CDR3 DNA is TGTGCCAGCCGGGGGGGAGATGACAATGAGCAGTTCTTC.

This clonotype was detected only a few times. The rearrangement joins TRBV20-1 to TRBJ2-7; 8 nucleotides align to TRBD2. The CDR3 has 15 residues. Germline values: CDR1 DFQATT, CDR2 SNEGSKA (reference sequence). V was pared by 1 base and J by 3 bases, with 8 bases of the junction left unmatched. CDR3 protein: CSARAREGLFYEQYF. CDR3 DNA sequence: TGCAGTGCTAGAGCTCGGGAGGGCCTTTTCTACGAGCAGTACTTC.

This clonotype was observed at least ten times. This chain connects TRBV4-2 to TRBJ1-1; 8 nucleotides match TRBD1. This CDR3 comprises 12 residues. With V trimmed by 3 bases and J by 8 bases, 2 bases remained unmatched. CDR1 is LGHNA and CDR2 is YNFKEQ in the germline V gene. The CDR3 here is CASSQRQGEAFF. The CDR3 nucleotides read TGTGCCAGCAGCCAGAGACAGGGGGAAGCTTTCTTT.

The table lists this clonotype with a few counts. The chain carries TRBV5-4 and TRBJ1-6, with unresolved D. Trimming pared 4 bases from V and 6 bases from J, leaving 11 bases between. Germline V gene data show CDR1 as SGHNT and CDR2 as YYREEE (reference sequence). The CDR3 runs 14 residues. The DNA of the CDR3 is TGTGCCAGCAGCGCGGACGGACCTAATTCACCCCTCCACTTT. It is translated as CASSADGPNSPLHF.

This clonotype was seen ten or more times. This chain joins TRBV24-1 and TRBJ1-2; D may be TRBD1 (6 bases). The CDR3 consists of 16 residues. Between the trimmed V and J ends, which lost 4 bases and 6 bases, there was a span of 20 bases. CDR1 and CDR2 (germline): KGHDR, SFDVKD. The CDR3 coding sequence is TGTGCCACCAGTGAAGTGGACAGTACACTCTATAATGGCTACACCTTC. Its translation is CATSEVDSTLYNGYTF.

This clonotype was counted at least ten times. The chain uses TRBV28 and TRBJ2-7; 10 nucleotides match TRBD1. CDR1 MDHEN and CDR2 SYDVKM come from the germline V gene. The CDR3 covers 13 residues. After removal of 11 bases from V and 6 bases from J, the junction contained 10 bases not matched to a gene. CDR3 bases: TGTGCCGTGAGGGACAGGGGTCACTTCGAGCAGTACTTC. It is translated as CAVRDRGHFEQYF.

This clonotype was observed a handful of times. The rearrangement uses TRBV6-2 or TRBV6-3 and TRBJ2-1; D may be TRBD2 (5 bases). Germline lookup yields CDR1 MNHEY and CDR2 SVGEGT. V shed 2 bases and J shed 2 bases, with 10 bases lying between them. The CDR3 spans 15 residues. The CDR3 loop is CASSYVPGTYNEQFF. CDR3 sequence (DNA): TGTGCCAGCAGTTACGTCCCGGGAACCTACAATGAGCAGTTCTTC.

The CDR3: CASSVGQGGSNQPQHF. The DNA for the CDR3 is TGTGCCAGCAGCGTAGGGCAGGGCGGCAGCAATCAGCCCCAGCATTTT. V usage is TRBV9 and J usage is TRBJ1-5; a possible D gene is TRBD1 (5 bases). Trimming stripped 0 bases from V and 1 base from J, with 11 bases between. CDR1 is SGDLS and CDR2 is YYNGEE in the germline V gene. The CDR3 covers 16 residues.

This clonotype was found many times. This chain connects TRBV10-3 to TRBJ2-7; 11 bases are a match to TRBD2. The CDR3 spans 19 residues. V dropped 8 bases and J dropped 3; count of bases not matched to a gene: 21. Germline-derived CDR1 and CDR2 are ENHRY and SYGVKD. The CDR3, as DNA: TGTGCCATCCGGTCCCAAGGCGTCCTAGCGGGAGGTGAAATCTACGAGCAGTACTTC. It translates to CAIRSQGVLAGGEIYEQYF.

This clonotype was found many times. The chain links TRBV7-9 to TRBJ2-1, with D perhaps TRBD2 (6 bases). Germline V lookup: CDR1 SEHNR, CDR2 FQNEAQ (reference sequence). V lost 4 bases, J lost 7 bases, and 14 bases lay in between. This CDR3 comprises 14 residues. In DNA, the CDR3 is TGTGCCAGCAGCTGGACACTAGCCACTAATGAGCAGTTCTTC. This codes for CASSWTLATNEQFF.

Remarks on this clonotype: A much larger clone is a single base away; this may be a read error. This chain links TRBV6-5 with TRBJ1-5, with no clear D. V lost 4 bases, J lost 0 bases, and 10 bases lay in between. The germline V gene has CDR1 MNHEY and CDR2 SVGAGI. The CDR3 is 15 amino acids. The DNA for the CDR3 is TGTGCCAGCAGTTTGGTGGCCTATAGCAATCAGCCCCAGCATTTT. Protein product: CASSLVAYSNQPQHF.

The chain employs TRBV27 and TRBJ2-7; D is possibly TRBD2 (5 bases). V gave up 5 bases and J gave up 6 bases, with 11 bases separating them. The CDR3 sequence is 12 residues long. Germline V gene sequence: CDR1 MNHEY, CDR2 SMNVEV (reference sequence). The CDR3 DNA is TGTGCCAGCAGTGACTACCTTAGCGAGCAGTACTTC. This gives the protein CASSDYLSEQYF.

In its sample, this clonotype was seen many times. This chain connects TRBV12-3 or TRBV12-4 to TRBJ2-3; 12 positions agree with TRBD2. This CDR3 is built from 21 residues. The V and J ends lost 5 bases and 2 bases, in that order; junction bases with no gene match: 20. CDR3 region: CASSPTSGASGRAGVTDTQYF. The CDR3, as DNA: TGTGCCAGCAGTCCTACCTCCGGGGCTAGCGGGAGGGCGGGCGTCACAGATACGCAGTATTTT.

This clonotype was counted many times. The chain is built from TRBV29-1 and TRBJ2-7; 11 bases are shared with TRBD2. This CDR3 contains 13 residues. The V gene's germline CDR1 is SQVTM and CDR2 ANQGSEA. Unmatched junction bases numbered 9, after V lost 7 bases and J lost 7 bases. Written as DNA, the CDR3 is TGCAGCGCCATAGCGGGAGGGTCGTTTGAGCAGTACTTC. This codes for CSAIAGGSFEQYF.

This clonotype was counted ten times or more. The chain uses TRBV7-9 and TRBJ2-5; TRBD2 matches 8 bases. CDR3 length equals 14 residues. CDR1 is SEHNR and CDR2 is FQNEAQ in the germline V gene (reference sequence). The V gene end was trimmed by 2 bases and the J gene end by 3 bases; junction bases not matched to a gene: 2. The CDR3 sequence is CASSLLAGKETQYF. CDR3 nucleotides: TGTGCCAGCAGCTTACTAGCGGGTAAAGAGACCCAGTACTTC.

CDR3 sequence: CSVQLSGTGIGTEAFF. Written as DNA, the CDR3 is TGCAGCGTTCAATTATCCGGGACAGGGATAGGCACTGAAGCTTTCTTT. The chain employs TRBV29-1 and TRBJ1-1; 9 bases are a match to TRBD1. This CDR3 spans 16 amino acids. Germline trimming cut 5 bases from V and 4 bases from J; bases unmatched to any gene: 14. Germline V lookup: CDR1 SQVTM, CDR2 ANQGSEA.

This clonotype was recorded many times. The rearrangement joins TRBV28 to TRBJ1-4, with 8 bases matching TRBD1. The CDR3 consists of 15 residues. Germline CDR1 reads MDHEN; CDR2 reads SYDVKM. V shed 5 bases and J 7 bases; nucleotides not matched to a gene: 9. As DNA, the CDR3 is TGTGCCAGCAGTCAACCGGGACAGGACCTTGAAAAACTGTTTTTT. It codes for CASSQPGQDLEKLFF. The entire variable domain, with the rest obtained from reference TRBV28 and TRBJ1-4, is as follows: DVKVTQSSRYLVKRTGEKVFLECVQDMDHENMFWYRQDPGLGLRLIYFSYDVKMKEKGDIPEGYSVSREKKERFSLILESASTNQTSMYLCASSQPGQDLEKLFFGSGTQLSVL.

This clonotype came up a few times. This chain links TRBV6-1 with TRBJ2-1; 8 bases are a match to TRBD2. V lost 10 bases and J lost 8; bases outside the gene matches: 13. CDR1 MNHNS and CDR2 SASEGT come from the germline V gene. The CDR3 runs to 14 residues. CDR3 in DNA: TGTGCCATTACCCGGGGACGGGGGGGCGATGAGCAGTTCTTC. It is translated as CAITRGRGGDEQFF.

This clonotype was seen at least ten times. The gene calls are TRBV9 and TRBJ2-2; 9 nucleotides align to TRBD1. There are 14 residues in the CDR3. The germline gives CDR1 SGDLS, CDR2 YYNGEE. V gave up 4 bases and J gave up 6 bases; unmatched junction bases: 4. The CDR3 spells CASSSRTGAGELFF. The DNA of the CDR3 is TGTGCCAGCAGCTCCCGGACAGGGGCCGGGGAGCTGTTTTTT.